This T cell receptor (beta chain) was obtained from a study of OX40 agonist ivuxolimab in advanced cancers. As for the study in general: A history of anti-PD-1, anti-PD-L1 or anti-CTLA-4 therapy was acceptable, and approximately 39% had some.

Assay: immunoSEQ multiplex PCR; the TCRdb copy retains only in-frame clones and omits some. The sample lists 54,000 or so clones, under 90% occurring once. Cycle 7 day 1, cycle 4 day 1, and baseline were the timepoints at which blood was sampled. The source is an adult with an advanced solid tumor such as melanoma, head and neck, liver or kidney cancer. This sample comprised CD4+ or CD8+ T cells sorted from blood, obtained in a trial of the OX40 agonist ivuxolimab.

CDR3 DNA sequence: TGTGCCAGCAGTTACCCGGAAAGCTCCTACGAGCAGTACTTC. This translates into CASSYPESSYEQYF. The chain joins TRBV6-6 to TRBJ2-7, with D hard to call. V was cut by 2 bases and J by 0 bases, with 8 bases left in between. The CDR3 totals 14 residues. Germline V gene data show CDR1 as MNHNY and CDR2 as SVGAGI (reference sequence).